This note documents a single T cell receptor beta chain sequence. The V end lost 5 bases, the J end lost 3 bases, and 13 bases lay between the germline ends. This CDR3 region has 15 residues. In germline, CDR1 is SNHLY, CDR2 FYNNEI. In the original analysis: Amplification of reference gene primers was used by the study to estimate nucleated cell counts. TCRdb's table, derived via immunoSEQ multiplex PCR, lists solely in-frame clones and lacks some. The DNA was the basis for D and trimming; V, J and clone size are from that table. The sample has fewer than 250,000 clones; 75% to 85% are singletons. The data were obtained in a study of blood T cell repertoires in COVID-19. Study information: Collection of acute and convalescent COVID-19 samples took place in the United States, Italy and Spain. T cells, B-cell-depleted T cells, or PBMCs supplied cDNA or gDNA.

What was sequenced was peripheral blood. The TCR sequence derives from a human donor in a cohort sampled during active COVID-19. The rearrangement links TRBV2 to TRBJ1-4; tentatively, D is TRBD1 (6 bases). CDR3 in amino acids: CASSYDRNSNEKLFF. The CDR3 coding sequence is TGTGCCAGCAGTTATGACAGGAACTCTAATGAAAAACTGTTTTTT.